The sequence of this TCR beta chain was determined in a study of persistence of HIV-infected CD4 T cells. Cells were stimulated with overlapping HIV-1 Gag 15-mer peptides. CD40L/CD69 double-negative CD45RO-high memory CD4+ T cells were collected. Sequencing used immunoSEQ version 4 in survey mode. Only in-frame clones appear in the TCRdb table, and some are missing; sequencing was by immunoSEQ multiplex PCR. The table shows some 58,000 clones, with 65% to 75% occurring only once. V lost 0 bases to trimming and J lost 0 bases, with 9 bases between them. Germline-derived CDR1 and CDR2 are SGHNT and YYREEE (reference sequence). The length of the CDR3 is 15 residues. Remarks on this clone: What it recognizes is unknown.

This receptor was obtained from an adult man with HIV who was CMV-seropositive. The rearrangement uses TRBV5-4 and TRBJ1-2; no firm D call. Sample: CD4+ T cells sorted from PBMCs after 18-hour stimulation, taken from a patient who received antiretroviral therapy. The CDR3 DNA sequence: TGTGCCAGCAGCTTGGGGCAGCAAACTAACTATGGCTACACCTTC. This encodes CASSLGQQTNYGYTF.